These 15 T cell receptor beta chains originate from one sample sequenced in a study of control samples from healthy donors and cancer patients. Repertoires were generated with immunoSEQ multiplex PCR, while TCRdb's copy carries only in-frame clones and drops some. The table includes 350,000 to 450,000 clones, approximately 90% detected once. The source material was PBMCs. The receptor set was obtained from a man in his forties with head and neck cancer.

CDR3 protein: CASTSELPGDEQYF. CDR3 in DNA: TGCGCCAGCACAAGTGAGCTACCTGGCGACGAGCAGTACTTC. The rearrangement links TRBV5-1 to TRBJ2-7; D ambiguous. With 6 bases removed from V and 5 bases from J, the gap between germline ends came to 18 bases. CDR1 is SGHRS, CDR2 YFSETQ, per germline. The CDR3 length is 14 residues.

The chain uses TRBV6-6 and TRBJ1-1, with TRBD1 matching 7 bases. In germline, CDR1 is MNHNY, CDR2 SVGAGI (reference sequence). J lost 1 base, V lost 7 bases, and 12 bases had no gene match. CDR3 length: 16 amino acids. For the CDR3, the DNA is TGTGCCAGCAAGGGAACAGGGGAGAAGGCGAACACTGAAGCTTTCTTT. It yields the protein CASKGTGEKANTEAFF.

The chain joins TRBV28 to TRBJ1-2; D call uncertain. This CDR3 is built from 14 residues. V lost 7 bases, J lost 5 bases, and 17 bases lay in between. Looked up from germline, CDR1 is MDHEN and CDR2 is SYDVKM. The CDR3 DNA follows: TGTGCCAGCACCACCCGAGACCATAATTATGGCTACACCTTC. Translation gives CASTTRDHNYGYTF.

This chain uses TRBV6-5 with TRBJ2-3; 10 bases fit TRBD2. The CDR3 is 15 residues long. CDR1 and CDR2 from the germline V gene are MNHEY and SVGAGI. The trim removed 5 bases at V and 1 base at J, leaving 3 bases unmatched. The CDR3 here is CASSPLAGGTDTQYF. CDR3 coding DNA: TGTGCCAGCAGTCCGCTAGCGGGGGGCACAGATACGCAGTATTTT.

V gene TRBV7-9 combines with J gene TRBJ2-7; 8 nucleotides agree with TRBD1. V shed 5 bases and J 2 bases; nucleotides not matched to a gene: 2. Germline lookup yields CDR1 SEHNR and CDR2 FQNEAQ (reference sequence). The length of the CDR3 is 13 residues. The CDR3 DNA follows: TGTGCCAGCAGCCGGGGACAGGCCTACGAGCAGTACTTC. Translating it yields CASSRGQAYEQYF.

The chain employs TRBV9 and TRBJ1-2, with 9 bases identical to TRBD1. This CDR3 is built from 15 residues. Germline V gene data show CDR1 as SGDLS and CDR2 as YYNGEE. The V gene end was trimmed by 5 bases and the J gene end by 7 bases; junction bases not matched to a gene: 12. The CDR3 here is CASSATGGGSFGYTF. The CDR3 bases are TGTGCCAGCAGTGCCACAGGGGGCGGGTCCTTTGGCTACACCTTC.

V gene TRBV7-2 combines with J gene TRBJ1-2; D call uncertain. Germline V gene data show CDR1 as SGHTA and CDR2 as FQGNSA. The CDR3 has 15 residues. Deletions cut 5 bases from V and 3 bases from J, with 16 bases between. The CDR3 DNA follows: TGTGCCAGCAGCCCAGATGACATCGCTTACTATGGCTACACCTTC. Translated, it gives CASSPDDIAYYGYTF.

For this clone: Mismatch with germline at one junction end may stem from a read error. CDR3 sequence reads: CASSLDRASPETQYF. For the CDR3, the DNA is TGTGCTAGCAGCTTGGACAGGGCCTCCCCGGAGACCCAGTACTTC. V and J are TRBV7-7 and TRBJ2-5, with 8 bases that match TRBD1. Germline V lookup: CDR1 SSHAT, CDR2 FNYEAQ (reference sequence). The CDR3 spans 15 residues.

V gene TRBV11-2 combines with J gene TRBJ1-2, with D unresolved. Trimming left V 5 bases short and J 1 base short, with 8 bases between. Germline V gives CDR1 SGHAT, CDR2 FQNNGV. This CDR3 has 13 residues. The CDR3 nucleotides read TGTGCCAGCAGCCCGGGGATTAACTATGGCTACACCTTC. Its translation is CASSPGINYGYTF.

The V call is TRBV9, the J call TRBJ1-1; D possibly corresponds to TRBD1 (6 bases). V lost 0 bases, J lost 6 bases, and 9 bases lay in between. Per the germline V gene, CDR1 is SGDLS and CDR2 is YYNGEE. The CDR3 is made up of 13 amino acids. The CDR3 DNA reads as TGTGCCAGCAGCGTAGCTCAGGGGCCTGAAGCTTTCTTT. Translation gives CASSVAQGPEAFF.

The chain is built from TRBV3-1 (or the pseudogene TRBV3-2) and TRBJ1-5, with 7 bases aligning to TRBD1. Trimming at V came to 2 bases and at J to 6 bases, leaving 10 bases not matched to a gene. The CDR3 totals 16 residues. Germline values: CDR1 LGHDT, CDR2 YNNKEL (reference sequence). The CDR3, as DNA: TGTGCCAGCAGCCAAACTTTGACAGGGCAGGCTCAGCCCCAGCATTTT. This encodes CASSQTLTGQAQPQHF.

This rearrangement joins TRBV19 to TRBJ1-6; D is perhaps TRBD1 (5 bases). The germline V and J ends were trimmed by 3 bases and 15 bases, with 9 bases remaining between them. CDR3 length: 11 amino acids. Germline assignment: CDR1 LNHDA and CDR2 SQIVND (reference sequence). CDR3 sequence reads: CASSMVGVLHF. Written as DNA, the CDR3 is TGTGCCAGTAGTATGGTGGGGGTCCTCCACTTT.

This clone has a handful of counts. CDR3 DNA sequence: TGTGCCAGCAGCTTTCTACGGGGCTCCTACGAGCAGTACTTC. This sequence encodes CASSFLRGSYEQYF. V usage is TRBV5-6 and J usage is TRBJ2-7; weak D call: TRBD2 (5 bases). V lost 2 bases and J 0 bases, leaving 9 bases between the germline ends. Looked up from germline, CDR1 is SGHDT and CDR2 is YYEEEE. This CDR3 spans 14 amino acids.

The chain carries TRBV27 and TRBJ2-3, with D perhaps matching TRBD2 (6 bases). Trimming shortened V by 8 bases and J by 4 bases, and 19 bases separated the two germline ends. The CDR3 extends over 15 amino acids. Germline CDR1 MNHEY, CDR2 SMNVEV (reference sequence). CDR3 bases: TGTGCCAGCGGACCCGGGGGAAACGTCCCAGATACGCAGTATTTT. This translates into CASGPGGNVPDTQYF.

This chain links TRBV5-6 with TRBJ2-1, with TRBD2 matching 14 bases. CDR3 size: 15 residues. J was trimmed by 9 bases and V by 5 bases; bases with no gene match: 7. The germline gives CDR1 SGHDT, CDR2 YYEEEE. CDR3 loop: CASSSGTSGSGEQFF. The CDR3, as DNA: TGTGCCAGCAGTTCCGGGACTAGCGGGAGTGGTGAGCAGTTCTTC.